A single sample gave rise to the 21 T cell receptor beta chains below, sequenced in a study of blood T cell repertoires in COVID-19. The data were produced by immunoSEQ multiplex PCR, yet TCRdb's version contains in-frame clones alone and is incomplete. Here the sample spans some 120,000 clones, 75% to 90% being singletons. The source material was peripheral blood. The source of these receptors is an elderly woman with COVID-19, enrolled during active disease.

The chain has TRBV18 and TRBJ1-3; a weak D match, TRBD1 (5 bases). CDR1 is KGHSH, CDR2 LQKENI, per germline. The CDR3 spans 18 residues. Trimming left V 3 bases short and J 1 base short, with 19 bases between. CDR3 loop: CASSPPSLGRASGNTIYF. CDR3 coding DNA: TGTGCCAGCTCACCCCCCTCCCTAGGCAGGGCGTCTGGAAACACCATATATTTT. The variable domain in full, completed from reference TRBV18 and TRBJ1-3, reads NAGVMQNPRHLVRRRGQEARLRCSPMKGHSHVYWYRQLPEEGLKFMVYLQKENIIDESGMPKERFSAEFPKEGPSILRIQQVVRGDSAAYFCASSPPSLGRASGNTIYFGEGSWLTVV.

The chain joins TRBV4-2 to TRBJ2-7, with D possibly matching TRBD1 (5 bases). Trimming took off 4 bases at V and 0 bases at J, with 10 bases between the two ends. The CDR3 loop spans 14 amino acids. In germline, CDR1 is LGHNA, CDR2 YNFKEQ. CDR3 protein: CASSPTVNSYEQYF. The DNA for the CDR3 is TGTGCCAGCAGCCCGACAGTAAACTCCTACGAGCAGTACTTC.

This clone showed up just a few times. The CDR3 nucleotides are TGTGCCAGCAGTGAGGGTATGTCCCAGCATTTT. It translates to CASSEGMSQHF. This sequence joins TRBV6-2 or TRBV6-3 and TRBJ1-5; D is undetermined. Trimming removed 5 bases at V and 11 bases at J, with 10 bases between. The CDR3 is 11 amino acids. Germline V gene data show CDR1 as MNHEY and CDR2 as SVGEGT.

In nucleotides, the CDR3 is TGTGCCAGTAGTATAGTATTCGGGGTGGCTGAAGCTTTCTTT. This gives the protein CASSIVFGVAEAFF. The chain has TRBV19 and TRBJ1-1; D gene ambiguous. The CDR3 is 14 residues long. V was shortened by 1 base and J by 6 bases, with 12 bases between the two germline ends. Germline CDR1 LNHDA, CDR2 SQIVND (reference sequence).

V and J are TRBV7-9 and TRBJ1-4, with 7 bases matching TRBD1. The junction had 11 bases not matched to a gene; V was cut back by 3 bases and J by 7 bases. The CDR3 runs to 16 residues. Germline-derived CDR1 and CDR2 are SEHNR and FQNEAQ (reference sequence). The CDR3 loop reads CASSLGMTGRSEKLFF. The DNA of the CDR3 is TGTGCCAGCAGCTTGGGTATGACAGGGAGGAGTGAAAAACTGTTTTTT.

The V and J genes are TRBV5-1 and TRBJ1-6, with D uncertain. The V end lost 6 bases, the J end lost 7 bases, and 17 bases lay between the germline ends. CDR3 length: 15 residues. CDR1 is SGHRS and CDR2 is YFSETQ in the germline V gene. The CDR3 reads CASTPNQRENSPLHF. In DNA, the CDR3 is TGCGCCAGCACCCCGAATCAACGAGAGAATTCACCCCTCCACTTT. The full variable domain, its missing parts supplied by reference TRBV5-1 and TRBJ1-6, is KAGVTQTPRYLIKTRGQQVTLSCSPISGHRSVSWYQQTPGQGLQFLFEYFSETQRNKGNFPGRFSGRQFSNSRSEMNVSTLELGDSALYLCASTPNQRENSPLHFGNGTRLTVT.

This rearrangement joins TRBV5-1 to TRBJ1-1, with a possible D match to TRBD1 (5 bases). Per germline, CDR1 SGHRS and CDR2 YFSETQ. This CDR3 region has 14 residues. The ends were cut back, 2 bases at V and 4 bases at J, with 12 bases in the middle. CDR3 sequence: CASSLRQNPTEAFF. As DNA, the CDR3 is TGCGCCAGCAGCTTAAGACAGAACCCCACTGAAGCTTTCTTT. The full variable domain, with the rest looked up from reference TRBV5-1 and TRBJ1-1, is KAGVTQTPRYLIKTRGQQVTLSCSPISGHRSVSWYQQTPGQGLQFLFEYFSETQRNKGNFPGRFSGRQFSNSRSEMNVSTLELGDSALYLCASSLRQNPTEAFFGQGTRLTVV.

This sequence joins TRBV14 and TRBJ2-2; 10 bases line up with TRBD2. Germline trimming cut 0 bases from V and 2 bases from J; bases unmatched to any gene: 9. This CDR3 spans 19 amino acids. The V gene's germline CDR1 is SGHDN and CDR2 FVKESK. The CDR3 loop is CASSQDYSLAGANTGELFF. In nucleotides, the CDR3 is TGTGCCAGCAGCCAAGATTATTCCCTAGCGGGAGCCAACACCGGGGAGCTGTTTTTT.

A few counts support this clone. The chain joins TRBV3-1 (or the pseudogene TRBV3-2) to TRBJ2-7; TRBD1 matches at 7 bases. This CDR3 has 14 amino acids. Germline V lookup: CDR1 LGHDT, CDR2 YNNKEL (reference sequence). Losses at the gene ends were 4 bases for V and 4 bases for J; bases not matched to a gene: 7. In nucleotides, the CDR3 is TGTGCCAGCAGCCCCGGGACAGAAGTTTACGAGCAGTACTTC. It encodes CASSPGTEVYEQYF.

The rearrangement links TRBV27 to TRBJ1-5, with 9 bases matching TRBD1. The CDR3 totals 15 residues. After removal of 7 bases from V and 3 bases from J, the junction contained 7 bases not matched to a gene. From germline, CDR1 is MNHEY and CDR2 SMNVEV (reference sequence). The CDR3 DNA sequence: TGTGCCAGCAACTCCGGGACAGGGCCCAATCAGCCCCAGCATTTT. As protein: CASNSGTGPNQPQHF.

This clone was picked up a small number of times. The chain couples TRBV19 to TRBJ1-3, with D possibly TRBD1 on 6 matching bases. V gave up 3 bases and J gave up 4 bases, with 16 bases separating them. CDR1 is LNHDA and CDR2 is SQIVND in the germline V gene (reference sequence). The CDR3 contains 16 residues. CDR3 in DNA: TGTGCCAGTAGTATCAGGGGTATTGGATCCGGAAACACCATATATTTT. It yields the protein CASSIRGIGSGNTIYF.

The chain links TRBV28 to TRBJ2-5; possible D gene TRBD2, 5 bases. This CDR3 comprises 13 residues. Germline loops: CDR1 MDHEN, CDR2 SYDVKM. Trimming removed 5 bases at V and 1 base at J, with 8 bases between. This chain's CDR3 is CASSGEPQETQYF. DNA for the CDR3: TGTGCCAGCAGTGGGGAGCCCCAAGAGACCCAGTACTTC.

The V call is TRBV12-5, the J call TRBJ2-1; 8 positions match TRBD1. Germline CDR1 LGHNT, CDR2 FRNRAP. The ends lost 0 bases at V and 1 base at J; junction bases unmatched: 5. This CDR3 is built from 17 residues. The DNA of the CDR3 is TGTGCTAGTGGTTTGGTATTAGGGGACAGGTCCTACAATGAGCAGTTCTTC. As protein: CASGLVLGDRSYNEQFF.

The chain employs TRBV19 and TRBJ1-2; no clear D gene. The CDR3 runs to 15 residues. Germline CDR1 is LNHDA and CDR2 is SQIVND (reference sequence). V gave up 3 bases and J gave up 3 bases, with 14 bases separating them. The CDR3 is CASSIPSTPDYGYTF. CDR3 DNA: TGTGCCAGTAGTATCCCCTCAACGCCGGACTATGGCTACACCTTC. The entire variable domain, with the rest obtained from reference TRBV19 and TRBJ1-2, is as follows: DGGITQSPKYLFRKEGQNVTLSCEQNLNHDAMYWYRQDPGQGLRLIYYSQIVNDFQKGDIAEGYSVSREKKESFPLTVTSAQKNPTAFYLCASSIPSTPDYGYTFGSGTRLTVV.

The chain joins TRBV11-3 to TRBJ1-3; D may be TRBD1 (6 bases). The CDR3 has 15 residues. V was trimmed by 5 bases and J by 0 bases, leaving 11 bases between them. Germline V lookup: CDR1 SGHNT, CDR2 YENEEA. The CDR3 protein is CASSRDRNSGNTIYF. The DNA for the CDR3 is TGTGCCAGCAGCAGAGACAGGAACTCTGGAAACACCATATATTTT.

V usage is TRBV4-2 and J usage is TRBJ1-4; the match to TRBD1 covers 7 bases. In germline, CDR1 is LGHNA, CDR2 YNFKEQ. The CDR3 consists of 16 residues. J lost 2 bases, V lost 4 bases, and 7 bases had no gene match. The CDR3 DNA reads TGTGCCAGCAGCCTGCAGGGGGGACTCACTAATGAAAAACTGTTTTTT. It yields the protein CASSLQGGLTNEKLFF.

This clone is a singleton in its sample. V gene TRBV19 combines with J gene TRBJ2-7; possibly TRBD2 for D (6 bases). Germline CDR1 is LNHDA and CDR2 is SQIVND (reference sequence). Trimming pared 5 bases from V and 6 bases from J, leaving 14 bases between. The CDR3 has 13 residues. The CDR3 region has the DNA TGTGCCAGTAGTCCGGGACTGAGCCCCGAGCAGTACTTC. Its protein is CASSPGLSPEQYF.

The rearrangement joins TRBV7-2 to TRBJ2-7, with 10 bases matching TRBD2. Germline lookup yields CDR1 SGHTA and CDR2 FQGNSA. The length of the CDR3 is 15 residues. J gave up 7 bases and V 5 bases, and 11 bases lay outside the gene matches. The CDR3 nucleotides are TGTGCCAGCAGCCCAGAGGCTAGCGGGAGTCCTGAGCAGTACTTC. Encoded protein: CASSPEASGSPEQYF.

The rearrangement uses TRBV5-5 and TRBJ2-7; TRBD1 matches at 9 bases. The CDR3 runs to 15 residues. Trimming took 4 bases from V and 7 from J; bases not matched to a gene: 12. Germline lookup yields CDR1 SGHKS and CDR2 YYEKEE (reference sequence). The CDR3 nucleotides are TGTGCCAGCAGCCCCCGGGGACAGGGAGCGGAGGAGCAGTACTTC. Protein: CASSPRGQGAEEQYF.

The chain recombines TRBV19 with TRBJ2-7; 7 bases are a match to TRBD1. Germline loops: CDR1 LNHDA, CDR2 SQIVND (reference sequence). The CDR3 runs to 15 residues. V lost 6 bases to trimming and J lost 0 bases; unmatched junction nucleotides: 8. The CDR3: CASRETGMGSYEQYF. The CDR3 bases are TGTGCCAGTAGAGAGACAGGGATGGGCTCCTACGAGCAGTACTTC.

This chain joins TRBV11-2 and TRBJ2-1; TRBD1 aligns across 12 bases. Germline CDR1 SGHAT, CDR2 FQNNGV. Trimming removed 4 bases from V and 9 bases from J; junction bases left unmatched: 7. The CDR3 is made up of 15 amino acids. The CDR3 region is CASSSRDRGLGEQFF. The CDR3 DNA reads TGTGCCAGCAGCTCCCGGGACAGGGGGCTTGGTGAGCAGTTCTTC.